This T cell receptor (beta chain) was recorded in a study of neoadjuvant nivolumab and ipilimumab in lung cancer. Study-wide points: Resected tumors had greater TCR richness and clonality than uninvolved lung. TCR clonality did not significantly correlate with pathologic tumor regression. Only a small number of samples underwent TCR sequencing. Blood richness before therapy tracked richness in tumors resected after neoadjuvant therapy.

Here immunoSEQ multiplex PCR was the method, and the copy in TCRdb shows in-frame clones only, minus some. The sample includes 7,700 or so clones, 89% seen only once; the top ten take 2.4%. On this clone: The antigen remains unidentified.

Per germline, CDR1 KGHSH and CDR2 LQKENI. This CDR3 is built from 14 residues. The junction had 11 bases not matched to a gene; V was cut back by 8 bases and J by 8 bases. The chain couples TRBV18 to TRBJ2-5; 10 bases line up with TRBD1. This receptor was identified in an adult with non-small cell lung cancer. Some clones in this sample may be carry-over from other donors' samples. The sample consisted of tumor tissue, taken after neoadjuvant nivolumab, alone or with ipilimumab, at or shortly before surgery. The CDR3 spells CASENRDRGLTQYF. CDR3 DNA sequence: TGTGCCAGCGAAAACCGGGACAGGGGATTAACCCAGTACTTC. Using reference TRBV18 and TRBJ2-5 for the parts outside the CDR3, the full variable domain is NAGVMQNPRHLVRRRGQEARLRCSPMKGHSHVYWYRQLPEEGLKFMVYLQKENIIDESGMPKERFSAEFPKEGPSILRIQQVVRGDSAAYFCASENRDRGLTQYFGPGTRLLVL.